A single sample is the source of the 32 T cell receptor beta chains below, sequenced in a study of blood T cell repertoires in COVID-19. The table came from immunoSEQ multiplex PCR; TCRdb's copy has only in-frame clones and leaves some out. The sample comprises about 270,000 clones, about 88% of which are singletons, and around 3% rests with the top ten. The sequenced sample was PBMCs or T cells enriched from blood (not recorded which). Source of these receptors: a woman aged 45-65 years who had recovered from COVID-19.

Concerning this clone: Germline and junction disagree at one end, which may indicate a read error. The chain couples TRBV27 to TRBJ2-7; 9 positions agree with TRBD2. From germline, CDR1 is MNHEY and CDR2 SMNVEV (reference sequence). The CDR3 extends over 16 amino acids. This CDR3 reads CASSLSGTSSPYEQYF. The DNA of the CDR3 is TGTGCCAGCAGTCTATCCGGGACTAGCAGTCCCTACGAGCAGTACTTC.

The chain carries TRBV28 and TRBJ2-2; TRBD2 aligns across 12 bases. Germline trimming cut 10 bases from V and 5 bases from J; bases unmatched to any gene: 11. The CDR3 spans 16 residues. Germline assignment: CDR1 MDHEN and CDR2 SYDVKM. The CDR3 bases are TGTGCCACCCTGACTAGCGGGAGAGCCCGTACCGGGGAGCTGTTTTTT. Protein sequence: CATLTSGRARTGELFF.

The V call is TRBV6-5, the J call TRBJ1-5, with 9 bases aligning to TRBD1. CDR1 is MNHEY, CDR2 SVGAGI, per germline. V shed 6 bases and J 6 bases; nucleotides not matched to a gene: 6. This CDR3 has 14 amino acids. The CDR3 coding sequence is TGTGCCAGCAGGATGGGACAGGGAGGTCAGCCCCAGCATTTT. This sequence encodes CASRMGQGGQPQHF.

The chain recombines TRBV4-1 with TRBJ2-5, with D possibly matching TRBD2 (5 bases). This CDR3 has 14 amino acids. V lost 4 bases to trimming and J lost 0 bases, with 9 bases between them. Germline CDR1 reads MGHRA; CDR2 reads YSYEKL. CDR3 region: CASSREQYQETQYF. The CDR3 region has the DNA TGCGCCAGCAGCCGGGAGCAGTACCAAGAGACCCAGTACTTC.

The rearrangement uses TRBV7-9 and TRBJ2-2; D is possibly TRBD1 (5 bases). With 2 bases removed from V and 1 base from J, the gap between germline ends came to 14 bases. Per the germline V gene, CDR1 is SEHNR and CDR2 is FQNEAQ (reference sequence). CDR3 length: 17 amino acids. In nucleotides, the CDR3 is TGTGCCAGCAGCTTAACGGTCGGTCAGGGGAACACCGGGGAGCTGTTTTTT. Protein sequence: CASSLTVGQGNTGELFF.

The chain links TRBV5-5 to TRBJ2-7, with 7 bases lining up with TRBD1. Germline V gives CDR1 SGHKS, CDR2 YYEKEE (reference sequence). V lost 4 bases, J lost 4 bases, and 2 bases stayed unmatched. The CDR3 is 12 amino acids. The CDR3 loop reads CASSATGYEQYF. In nucleotides, the CDR3 is TGTGCCAGCAGCGCGACAGGGTACGAGCAGTACTTC.

V and J are TRBV28 and TRBJ1-5; D may be TRBD1 (5 bases). Germline loops: CDR1 MDHEN, CDR2 SYDVKM. Between the trimmed V and J ends, which lost 7 bases and 4 bases, there was a span of 11 bases. The CDR3 consists of 13 residues. CDR3 region: CASIPRDNQPQHF. The DNA for the CDR3 is TGTGCCAGCATCCCCAGGGATAATCAGCCCCAGCATTTT.

V is TRBV28 and J is TRBJ2-2, with 10 bases identical to TRBD1. Trimming cost V 5 bases and J 6 bases; bases outside gene matches: 9. The germline V gene has CDR1 MDHEN and CDR2 SYDVKM. The CDR3 contains 16 residues. The CDR3 DNA reads as TGTGCCAGCAGTAGGTGGAGGACAGGGGGGTCCGGGGAGCTGTTTTTT. This codes for CASSRWRTGGSGELFF.

The chain has TRBV10-3 and TRBJ2-3, with 10 bases aligning to TRBD2. CDR1 and CDR2 from the germline V gene are ENHRY and SYGVKD. With 10 bases clipped from V and 2 bases from J, the junction kept 18 bases outside the gene matches. There are 18 residues in the CDR3. This CDR3 reads CATLGASGSSMPTDTQYF. The CDR3 DNA sequence: TGTGCCACCCTCGGGGCTAGCGGGAGTTCTATGCCCACAGATACGCAGTATTTT.

The chain joins TRBV18 to TRBJ2-7; no firm D call. CDR3 length: 13 residues. CDR1 and CDR2 from the germline V gene are KGHSH and LQKENI. Trimming left V 0 bases short and J 4 bases short, with 7 bases between. For the CDR3, the DNA is TGTGCCAGCTCACCACCTAGCAAGTACGAGCAGTACTTC. This codes for CASSPPSKYEQYF. Based on the CDR3 plus reference TRBV18 and TRBJ2-7, the full variable domain is NAGVMQNPRHLVRRRGQEARLRCSPMKGHSHVYWYRQLPEEGLKFMVYLQKENIIDESGMPKERFSAEFPKEGPSILRIQQVVRGDSAAYFCASSPPSKYEQYFGPGTRLTVT.

This clone appeared once. The chain employs TRBV18 and TRBJ1-1, with a weak D call TRBD1 (5 bases). V shed 2 bases and J shed 1 base, with 11 bases lying between them. The CDR3 runs 15 residues. The germline V gene has CDR1 KGHSH and CDR2 LQKENI. Here the CDR3 DNA reads TGTGCCAGCTCACCAAGACAGCTTAAGAACACTGAAGCTTTCTTT. Its protein is CASSPRQLKNTEAFF. Combining the CDR3 with reference TRBV18 and TRBJ1-1 gives the whole variable domain NAGVMQNPRHLVRRRGQEARLRCSPMKGHSHVYWYRQLPEEGLKFMVYLQKENIIDESGMPKERFSAEFPKEGPSILRIQQVVRGDSAAYFCASSPRQLKNTEAFFGQGTRLTVV.

This rearrangement joins TRBV11-2 to TRBJ2-4, with 7 bases aligning to TRBD1. Germline values: CDR1 SGHAT, CDR2 FQNNGV. The CDR3 extends over 13 amino acids. V trimming: 9 bases; J trimming: 9 bases; junction bases outside the gene matches: 11. The CDR3 sequence is CASRLDREVIQYF. The CDR3 DNA sequence: TGTGCCAGTAGGCTCGACAGGGAAGTCATTCAGTACTTC.

This chain uses TRBV28 with TRBJ1-2, with D tentatively TRBD1 (6 bases). The germline CDR1 and CDR2 sequences are MDHEN and SYDVKM. The CDR3 loop spans 15 amino acids. Trimming shortened V by 7 bases and J by 2 bases, and 17 bases separated the two germline ends. CDR3 coding DNA: TGTGCCAGCACAAGGGGGAGAGGGAACAACTATGGCTACACCTTC. This codes for CASTRGRGNNYGYTF.

This clone was seen more than once but under ten times. This chain connects TRBV7-9 to TRBJ1-2; D is unclear. Germline CDR1 reads SEHNR; CDR2 reads FQNEAQ (reference sequence). Deletions cut 0 bases from V and 0 bases from J, with 8 bases between. The CDR3 is 15 amino acids. The chain's CDR3 is CASSLAGVANYGYTF. CDR3 sequence (DNA): TGTGCCAGCAGCTTAGCCGGGGTCGCTAACTATGGCTACACCTTC.

This clone was counted a few times. This chain connects TRBV28 to TRBJ2-3; possible D gene TRBD1, 6 bases. This CDR3 has 12 amino acids. CDR1 MDHEN and CDR2 SYDVKM come from the germline V gene. The germline V and J ends were trimmed by 6 bases and 10 bases, with 14 bases remaining between them. The CDR3 spells CASRQQGGSQYF. The CDR3 DNA reads TGTGCCAGCAGGCAACAGGGCGGGTCGCAGTATTTT. The variable domain in full, with the rest retrieved from reference TRBV28 and TRBJ2-3, is DVKVTQSSRYLVKRTGEKVFLECVQDMDHENMFWYRQDPGLGLRLIYFSYDVKMKEKGDIPEGYSVSREKKERFSLILESASTNQTSMYLCASRQQGGSQYFGPGTRLTVL.

The genes are TRBV6-2 or TRBV6-3 and TRBJ2-5, with 8 bases fitting TRBD2. The CDR3 length is 15 residues. Germline V lookup: CDR1 MNHEY, CDR2 SVGEGT. V gave up 5 bases and J gave up 5 bases; unmatched junction bases: 10. CDR3 sequence: CASSPRGGRGETQYF. As DNA, the CDR3 is TGTGCCAGCAGTCCACGGGGGGGCCGCGGGGAGACCCAGTACTTC.

This sequence joins TRBV7-2 and TRBJ2-1; 7 nucleotides match TRBD1. Germline CDR1 SGHTA, CDR2 FQGNSA. V was pared by 5 bases and J by 6 bases, with 1 base of the junction left unmatched. The CDR3 is made up of 12 amino acids. DNA for the CDR3: TGTGCCAGCAGCCCAGGGGGCAATGAGCAGTTCTTC. Its protein product is CASSPGGNEQFF.

V is TRBV27 and J is TRBJ1-5, with 7 positions matching TRBD1. V gave up 5 bases and J gave up 5 bases; unmatched junction bases: 6. Germline lookup yields CDR1 MNHEY and CDR2 SMNVEV (reference sequence). The CDR3 length is 14 residues. The CDR3 reads CASSKRTGDQPQHF. The CDR3 DNA reads as TGTGCCAGCAGTAAAAGAACAGGGGATCAGCCCCAGCATTTT.

The chain joins TRBV10-1 to TRBJ2-2; TRBD2 matches 10 bases. Germline-derived CDR1 and CDR2 are WNHNN and SYGVQD (reference sequence). The CDR3 contains 18 residues. Trimming removed 3 bases from V and 2 bases from J; junction bases left unmatched: 9. In nucleotides, the CDR3 is TGCGCCAGCAGTGACCGGCTAGCGGGAGTGGTCAACACCGGGGAGCTGTTTTTT. It translates to CASSDRLAGVVNTGELFF.

The chain has TRBV19 and TRBJ2-4; possibly TRBD2 for D (6 bases). The CDR3 length is 16 residues. Trimming cost V 3 bases and J 1 base, with 13 bases left between them. Germline V gene data show CDR1 as LNHDA and CDR2 as SQIVND (reference sequence). CDR3: CASSIGFGRAKNIQYF. The CDR3 DNA sequence: TGTGCCAGTAGTATCGGATTTGGGAGGGCCAAAAACATTCAGTACTTC.

The gene calls are TRBV5-1 and TRBJ2-6; D gene unclear. CDR1 and CDR2 (germline): SGHRS, YFSETQ. This CDR3 region has 16 residues. V lost 3 bases to trimming and J lost 0 bases, with 10 bases between them. The CDR3 protein is CASSSTVLSGANVLTF. The CDR3 bases are TGCGCCAGCAGCTCCACAGTCCTCTCTGGGGCCAACGTCCTGACTTTC. Complete variable domain (other parts from reference TRBV5-1 and TRBJ2-6): KAGVTQTPRYLIKTRGQQVTLSCSPISGHRSVSWYQQTPGQGLQFLFEYFSETQRNKGNFPGRFSGRQFSNSRSEMNVSTLELGDSALYLCASSSTVLSGANVLTFGAGSRLTVL.

The genes are TRBV10-3 and TRBJ1-2; D might be TRBD1 (6 bases). CDR1 is ENHRY, CDR2 SYGVKD, per germline. The CDR3 spans 14 residues. V lost 3 bases and J 4 bases, leaving 12 bases between the germline ends. The CDR3 sequence is CAISDVQGSYGYTF. The CDR3 DNA is TGTGCCATCAGTGATGTCCAGGGGAGCTATGGCTACACCTTC.

This rearrangement joins TRBV7-2 to TRBJ2-7, with 9 bases fitting TRBD2. V shed 5 bases, J shed 3 bases, and the junction held 5 bases outside the gene matches. The germline V gene encodes CDR1 SGHTA and CDR2 FQGNSA. The CDR3 extends over 14 amino acids. The CDR3 DNA sequence: TGTGCCAGCAGCCAGACTAGCGGACTCTACGAGCAGTACTTC. The encoded protein is CASSQTSGLYEQYF.

The chain uses TRBV28 and TRBJ1-5; D is unresolved. The CDR3 is 15 residues long. Trimming took off 7 bases at V and 4 bases at J, with 17 bases between the two ends. CDR1 MDHEN and CDR2 SYDVKM come from the germline V gene. The CDR3 loop is CASTGHRGPNQPQHF. The CDR3 region has the DNA TGTGCCAGCACCGGCCATCGGGGTCCAAATCAGCCCCAGCATTTT.

In its sample, this clone was seen once. V gene TRBV9 combines with J gene TRBJ2-7, with 12 bases fitting TRBD2. The CDR3 is 15 residues long. Germline CDR1 SGDLS, CDR2 YYNGEE. After removal of 4 bases from V and 1 base from J, the junction contained 3 bases not matched to a gene. CDR3 amino acids: CASSLGLAGSYEQYF. DNA of the CDR3: TGTGCCAGCAGCCTGGGACTAGCGGGTTCCTACGAGCAGTACTTC.

The chain recombines TRBV3-1 (or the pseudogene TRBV3-2) with TRBJ2-5, with D perhaps TRBD2 (6 bases). Germline-derived CDR1 and CDR2 are LGHDT and YNNKEL (reference sequence). This CDR3 is built from 14 residues. The ends were cut back, 5 bases at V and 2 bases at J, with 12 bases in the middle. The CDR3 reads CASSLRGNQETQYF. CDR3 nucleotide sequence: TGTGCCAGCAGCTTACGGGGGAATCAAGAGACCCAGTACTTC.

The V and J genes are TRBV28 and TRBJ1-4; D perhaps matches TRBD1 (6 bases). The CDR3 runs to 13 residues. CDR1 is MDHEN, CDR2 SYDVKM, per germline. V was shortened by 7 bases and J by 3 bases, with 9 bases between the two germline ends. The CDR3 DNA sequence: TGTGCCAGCAACGGACAGCCTAATGAAAAACTGTTTTTT. Amino acid sequence: CASNGQPNEKLFF.

This chain links TRBV7-2 with TRBJ1-2, with TRBD1 identical over 8 bases. The germline gives CDR1 SGHTA, CDR2 FQGNSA. This CDR3 contains 14 residues. The V and J ends lost 2 bases and 8 bases, in that order; junction bases with no gene match: 7. Here the CDR3 DNA reads TGTGCCAGCAGCTTACTGACAGGGGTGTCCGGCTACACCTTC. This gives the protein CASSLLTGVSGYTF.

This sequence joins TRBV7-3 and TRBJ2-3; D is possibly TRBD2 (6 bases). The V gene's germline CDR1 is SGHTA and CDR2 FQGTGA. This CDR3 has 15 residues. Trimming took 1 base from V and 2 from J, leaving 10 bases between them. CDR3 bases: TGTGCCAGCAGCTTAATTGGCGGGGCCACAGATACGCAGTATTTT. It encodes CASSLIGGATDTQYF.

This clone was counted ten times or more. This chain uses TRBV2 with TRBJ1-1; 10 nucleotides align to TRBD1. Germline loops: CDR1 SNHLY, CDR2 FYNNEI. CDR3 length: 16 residues. Trimming cost V 6 bases and J 5 bases; bases outside gene matches: 12. This chain's CDR3 is CASSLARQGANTEAFF. CDR3 in DNA: TGTGCCAGCAGCCTTGCCAGACAGGGGGCAAATACTGAAGCTTTCTTT.

The V and J genes are TRBV2 and TRBJ2-7; TRBD2 aligns across 10 bases. V lost 3 bases, J lost 5 bases, and 4 bases stayed unmatched. The germline CDR1 and CDR2 sequences are SNHLY and FYNNEI. The CDR3 is made up of 14 amino acids. The CDR3 DNA sequence: TGTGCCAGCAGTGAGTCTAGCGGGAGAAACGAGCAGTACTTC. This gives the protein CASSESSGRNEQYF.

The chain joins TRBV7-2 to TRBJ2-5, with TRBD2 matching over 11 bases. In germline, CDR1 is SGHTA, CDR2 FQGNSA. The CDR3 loop spans 17 amino acids. The V and J ends lost 0 bases and 2 bases, in that order; junction bases with no gene match: 5. CDR3 sequence (DNA): TGTGCCAGCAGCTTAGCATTGACTAGCGGGGCTCAAGAGACCCAGTACTTC. As protein: CASSLALTSGAQETQYF.